The T cell receptor (beta chain) described here comes from a study of blood T cell repertoires in COVID-19 (dated by TCRdb to the early 2020s). The study in broad terms: The collaborator samples originated in the United States, Italy and Spain and spanned the acute and convalescent phases of COVID-19. The material from the prospective study consisted of cDNA or gDNA derived from T cells, B-cell-depleted T cells, or PBMCs. The dataset comprised deeply sampled blood TCRbeta repertoires from subjects exposed to, actively infected with, or recovered from COVID-19. The repertoires were made available in a free public database intended to serve as a resource for research on the immune response to SARS-CoV-2. The samples were drawn from the first 160 participants of the ongoing ImmuneRACE study and from more than 1,000 subjects provided by 6 global collaborators. Nearly every sample came with metadata listing a de-identified subject ID, COVID-19 status, age in years and sex. Where HLA class I and class II types were available, the types were taken from metadata supplied by the sample provider, not from assay-based typing.

This clone was counted once. The clone's antigen remains unknown. No much larger clone exists at a distance of one base, and base qualities are not known. Overall study outcomes, separate from this receptor: How much clinical and demographic metadata was included differed by source and by participant, and the metadata was provided uncurated.

Samples from volunteer blood donors who had recovered from COVID-19 were contributed by a second Seattle source. Collaborating institutions collected whole blood in K2EDTA tubes following their own protocols. For TCRbeta analysis, collaborators shipped samples in one of three forms: frozen whole blood, isolated PBMCs, or DNA extracted from either of those sample types. TCRbeta CDR3 regions were amplified from genomic DNA by means of the immunoSEQ Assay, a bias-controlled multiplex PCR. In the paper's pipeline: Nucleated cell counts per sample were estimated from amplification of reference gene primers within the assay. To quantify the absolute abundance of each unique TCRbeta CDR3 rearrangement, sequence reads were collapsed and filtered. For each sample, productive Simpson clonality was calculated by taking the square root of Simpson's diversity index across productive rearrangements. The source is immuneACCESS, and TCRdb retained only in-frame sequences with V and J called. Part of the clones is not carried over; for the studies checked, unresolved V genes explain less than half of this, and the remainder is unexplained. D and trimming were read from the DNA, whereas the V and J calls and clone size are those reported in that table. The sample table shows some 140,000 clones, and more than 75% are seen once. 11% of the sample is taken by the ten largest.

The receptor was derived from a man in his fifties or sixties who had recovered from COVID-19. Sequenced material: peripheral blood.

The CDR3: CASSSQGGEYEQYF. In nucleotides, the sequence is TGTGCCAGTAGTTCCCAGGGAGGGGAGTACGAGCAGTACTTC. The sequence links TRBV19 to TRBJ2-7; 7 bases in the junction line up with TRBD2. As encoded in the germline V gene (reference sequence), CDR1 is LNHDA while CDR2 is SQIVND. Ends trimmed: V by 5 bases, J by 4 bases; bases unmatched to a gene: 8. Including cysteine and phenylalanine, the CDR3 has 14 amino acids. Only CDR3 DNA remains: 42 bases, in frame from the first base.